The 2 T cell receptor beta chains in this list originate from one sample, sequenced in a study of identical twins. TCRdb redid the calling of the 5' RACE reads with MiXCR, one entry per CDR3 protein. The table shows 640,000 or so distinct CDR3 sequences, with 5.5% to 7.5% occurring only once. The specimen was naive T cells sorted from blood. All receptors derive from a man between 18 and 35 years old in good health.

The chain recombines TRBV6-5 with TRBJ2-1; maybe TRBD2 (6 bases). V lost 2 bases to trimming and J lost 7 bases, with 15 bases between them. The germline V gene has CDR1 MNHEY and CDR2 SVGAGI. This CDR3 contains 15 residues. This CDR3 reads CASSYTHLGGNEQFF. Written as DNA, the CDR3 is TGTGCCAGCAGTTACACCCATTTGGGGGGAAATGAGCAGTTCTTC.

This clonotype was observed at least ten times. This rearrangement joins TRBV29-1 to TRBJ1-4; D might be TRBD1 (6 bases). This CDR3 is 12 amino acids long. V lost 4 bases to trimming and J lost 5 bases, with 8 bases between them. The V gene's germline CDR1 is SQVTM and CDR2 ANQGSEA. CDR3 sequence (DNA): TGCAGCGTTGGGACAGCAAATGAAAAACTGTTTTTT. Its protein product is CSVGTANEKLFF.